Listed here are 20 T cell receptor beta chains from one sample, sequenced in a study of blood T cell repertoires in COVID-19 (dated by TCRdb to the early 2020s). The library was built by means of the immunoSEQ multiplex PCR assay. What TCRdb holds here is the immuneACCESS table cut down to in-frame rearrangements. Part of the clones is not present; checked against another copy, under half of the missing clones reflect an unresolved V gene, and the others are unexplained. The sample table shows around 42,000 clones, and 88% are seen once. The top ten hold 3% to 4.5% of the sample. The sample was peripheral blood. These receptors all come from a human donor in a cohort sampled during active COVID-19.

This clone has only a few counts. The rearrangement joins TRBV5-4 to TRBJ2-2; 7 nucleotides agree with TRBD2. The CDR3 spans 14 residues. With V trimmed by 5 bases and J by 4 bases, 5 bases remained unmatched. CDR1 and CDR2 from the germline V gene are SGHNT and YYREEE (reference sequence). For the CDR3, the DNA is TGTGCCAGCAGGGTAGCGGGTTCCACCGGGGAGCTGTTTTTT. Translated: CASRVAGSTGELFF.

This clone has just one count. The V and J genes are TRBV5-4 and TRBJ1-2; unclear D gene. Trimming took 0 bases from V and 8 from J, leaving 11 bases between them. CDR1 is SGHNT and CDR2 is YYREEE in the germline V gene (reference sequence). The CDR3 totals 13 residues. The CDR3: CASSLADRRGYTF. DNA of the CDR3: TGTGCCAGCAGCTTGGCCGATAGGAGAGGCTACACCTTC. Combining the CDR3 with reference TRBV5-4 and TRBJ1-2 gives the whole variable domain ETGVTQSPTHLIKTRGQQVTLRCSSQSGHNTVSWYQQALGQGPQFIFQYYREEENGRGNFPPRFSGLQFPNYSSELNVNALELDDSALYLCASSLADRRGYTFGSGTRLTVV.

V gene TRBV7-9 combines with J gene TRBJ2-3; 12 nucleotides match TRBD2. The CDR3 runs to 17 residues. The germline V gene encodes CDR1 SEHNR and CDR2 FQNEAQ (reference sequence). J was trimmed by 1 base and V by 4 bases; bases with no gene match: 6. Here the CDR3 DNA reads TGTGCCAGCAGCTCCAGACGACTAGCGGGAGGCACAGATACGCAGTATTTT. This codes for CASSSRRLAGGTDTQYF.

V gene TRBV5-6 combines with J gene TRBJ2-2; 8 bases map to TRBD1. Germline V CDR1 and CDR2: SGHDT, YYEEEE. The CDR3 is 15 residues long. V shed 0 bases, J shed 6 bases, and the junction held 4 bases outside the gene matches. CDR3 DNA: TGTGCCAGCAGCTTGGTGGACAGGGCTTCCGGGGAGCTGTTTTTT. Encoded protein: CASSLVDRASGELFF.

V usage is TRBV3-1 (or the pseudogene TRBV3-2) and J usage is TRBJ2-5, with unresolved D. This CDR3 contains 12 residues. V lost 6 bases to trimming and J lost 5 bases, with 10 bases between them. Germline V gives CDR1 LGHDT, CDR2 YNNKEL (reference sequence). The CDR3 is CASRLTGETQYF. The DNA for the CDR3 is TGTGCCAGCAGACTAACCGGGGAGACCCAGTACTTC.

V is TRBV30 and J is TRBJ1-2, with D hard to call. The CDR3 length is 12 residues. V was clipped by 5 bases and J by 6 bases, with 13 bases between them. Germline V CDR1 and CDR2: GTSNPN, SVGIG (reference sequence). The CDR3 DNA sequence: TGTGCCTGGGCGCTACAGACCCATGGCTACACCTTC. Translated: CAWALQTHGYTF.

The J gene is TRBJ1-1, the V gene TRBV11-2, with D uncertain. CDR1 is SGHAT and CDR2 is FQNNGV in the germline V gene. Trimming pared 5 bases from V and 4 bases from J, leaving 17 bases between. The CDR3 is 15 amino acids. The CDR3 nucleotides read TGTGCCAGCAGCGAAACGCGGGGTCGAACCACTGAAGCTTTCTTT. As protein: CASSETRGRTTEAFF.

The chain is built from TRBV6-1 and TRBJ2-2; D is unresolved. The CDR3 has 13 amino acids. Trimming shortened V by 3 bases and J by 4 bases, and 6 bases separated the two germline ends. Germline CDR1 is MNHNS and CDR2 is SASEGT. CDR3 sequence reads: CASSDSLTGELFF. The CDR3 DNA sequence: TGTGCCAGCAGTGACAGTCTCACCGGGGAGCTGTTTTTT.

The chain is built from TRBV6-5 and TRBJ1-2; D not resolved. Looked up from germline, CDR1 is MNHEY and CDR2 is SVGAGI. Trimming removed 1 base from V and 0 bases from J, with 9 bases in between. The CDR3 has 15 amino acids. CDR3 sequence reads: CASSYYPDSNYGYTF. Here the CDR3 DNA reads TGTGCCAGCAGTTACTATCCAGATTCTAACTATGGCTACACCTTC.

As regards this clone: The identical CDR3 is also encoded by other nucleotide sequences in the sample. The rearrangement links TRBV7-2 to TRBJ1-3; perhaps TRBD1 as D (6 bases). Trimming left V 5 bases short and J 0 bases short, with 14 bases between. Germline V gene lookup returns CDR1 SGHTA and CDR2 FQGNSA. The CDR3 totals 16 residues. The chain's CDR3 is CASSQEGVNSGNTIYF. CDR3 bases: TGTGCCAGCAGCCAAGAGGGGGTCAACTCTGGAAACACCATATATTTT.

The rearrangement joins TRBV18 to TRBJ2-3; TRBD2 matches 14 bases. V lost 0 bases to trimming and J lost 0 bases; unmatched junction nucleotides: 5. Germline CDR1 reads KGHSH; CDR2 reads LQKENI. This CDR3 spans 19 amino acids. The CDR3 is CASSPPWTSGGTSTDTQYF. As DNA, the CDR3 is TGTGCCAGCTCACCACCATGGACTAGCGGGGGGACTAGCACAGATACGCAGTATTTT.

The rearrangement uses TRBV3-1 (or the pseudogene TRBV3-2) and TRBJ1-2, with 7 bases fitting TRBD1. Germline values: CDR1 LGHDT, CDR2 YNNKEL (reference sequence). J lost 7 bases, V lost 3 bases, and 8 bases had no gene match. The CDR3 consists of 14 residues. CDR3 amino acids: CASSHLTGSLGYTF. The CDR3 coding sequence is TGTGCCAGCAGCCACCTGACAGGGTCGCTTGGCTACACCTTC.

The chain recombines TRBV7-8 with TRBJ2-7, with D possibly being TRBD2 (5 bases). The CDR3 runs to 14 residues. V was pared by 5 bases and J by 3 bases, with 14 bases between. Germline V gene lookup returns CDR1 SGHVS and CDR2 FQNEAQ. The CDR3 bases are TGTGCCAGCAGCCCGAAGGACTTCCTCTACGAGCAGTACTTC. It encodes CASSPKDFLYEQYF.

The chain links TRBV9 to TRBJ1-3, with D perhaps matching TRBD1 (5 bases). The length of the CDR3 is 17 residues. Trimming took off 0 bases at V and 4 bases at J, with 17 bases between the two ends. Per germline, CDR1 SGDLS and CDR2 YYNGEE. The CDR3 region is CASSVEYAGLAGNTIYF. In DNA, the CDR3 is TGTGCCAGCAGCGTAGAGTATGCGGGGCTGGCCGGAAACACCATATATTTT.

This clone has a single count. The chain recombines TRBV15 with TRBJ2-5; the D is unclear. The CDR3 runs 15 residues. V lost 2 bases, J lost 4 bases, and 14 bases lay in between. CDR1 LNHNV and CDR2 YYDKDF come from the germline V gene (reference sequence). The CDR3 here is CATSRPDSPGETQYF. Here the CDR3 DNA reads TGTGCCACCAGCAGACCAGACTCTCCCGGAGAGACCCAGTACTTC. The full variable domain, rest sourced from reference TRBV15 and TRBJ2-5, is DAMVIQNPRYQVTQFGKPVTLSCSQTLNHNVMYWYQQKSSQAPKLLFHYYDKDFNNEADTPDNFQSRRPNTSFCFLDIRSPGLGDTAMYLCATSRPDSPGETQYFGPGTRLLVL.

This chain joins TRBV19 and TRBJ1-1; TRBD1 might be the D (6 bases). The CDR3 totals 17 residues. Germline V lookup: CDR1 LNHDA, CDR2 SQIVND (reference sequence). The V end lost 6 bases, the J end lost 3 bases, and 23 bases lay between the germline ends. CDR3 DNA sequence: TGTGCCAGTAGGCCAGGGGTGGATTGGGTCGTGTACACTGAAGCTTTCTTT. Translated, it gives CASRPGVDWVVYTEAFF.

For the CDR3, the DNA is TGTGCCAGTACTACACCCTCAAAAAAACAGGGGGCAATAGGCGGGGAGCTGTTTTTT. It specifies CASTTPSKKQGAIGGELFF. V usage is TRBV28 and J usage is TRBJ2-2, with 9 bases aligning to TRBD1. V trimming: 9 bases; J trimming: 7 bases; junction bases outside the gene matches: 24. Looked up from germline, CDR1 is MDHEN and CDR2 is SYDVKM. The CDR3 loop spans 19 amino acids.

CDR3 protein: CASSAGTSGRLQYF. The DNA of the CDR3 is TGTGCCAGCAGCGCGGGGACTAGCGGGAGGTTGCAGTACTTC. The chain recombines TRBV9 with TRBJ2-7, with TRBD2 matching 15 bases. V trimming: 3 bases; J trimming: 9 bases; junction bases outside the gene matches: 4. CDR1 is SGDLS, CDR2 YYNGEE, per germline. The CDR3 length is 14 residues.

The gene calls are TRBV27 and TRBJ2-7, with TRBD2 matching 7 bases. The CDR3 runs 13 residues. Trimming at V came to 5 bases and at J to 9 bases, leaving 10 bases not matched to a gene. CDR1 and CDR2 (germline): MNHEY, SMNVEV (reference sequence). CDR3 bases: TGTGCCAGCAGTGGGGGGGATTTTAGCGGGCAGTACTTC. It specifies CASSGGDFSGQYF.

Within the sample, this clone is medium-sized. The rearrangement links TRBV6-5 to TRBJ1-6; D is uncertain. Per germline, CDR1 MNHEY and CDR2 SVGAGI. The ends were cut back, 2 bases at V and 10 bases at J, with 15 bases in the middle. The CDR3 loop spans 15 amino acids. The CDR3 DNA follows: TGTGCCAGCAGTTACACCGGCCTAGAAACCTCACCCCTCCACTTT. This encodes CASSYTGLETSPLHF.